In this sample, the clone carrying this TCR beta chain turned up many times. The CDR3 runs to 13 residues. CDR1 is SQVTM and CDR2 is ANQGSEA in the germline V gene. V lost 6 bases to trimming and J lost 1 base; unmatched junction nucleotides: 2. This specimen belongs to a study of quantifying T cell responses using KT2 cells. Looking at the study overall: RNA was reverse transcribed with TCR alpha and beta constant-region primers.

The sample is PBMC spiked with counted cells of clone KT2. The cDNA 3' end received a ligated oligonucleotide with a UMI. An equimolar mix of RC1.1 and RC1.2 primed the beta chain across TRBC1 and TRBC2. One entry per CDR3 protein, called by TCRdb with MiXCR from the UMI-ligation and nested PCR reads. The sample shows 39,000 or so distinct CDR3 sequences, over 15% of them seen only once. The sequence came from a human donor. The rearrangement links TRBV29-1 to TRBJ2-7; the match to TRBD2 covers 11 bases. The sequencing sample was made of PBMCs spiked with cells of the T cell clone KT2. The CDR3 loop reads CSVWTSGSYEQYF. The CDR3 DNA sequence: TGCAGCGTCTGGACTAGCGGGTCCTACGAGCAGTACTTC.